This T cell receptor (beta chain) is drawn from a study of T cell responses to AZD1222 COVID-19 vaccine. Whole-study findings and limits: The donor cohort was predominantly white British with a female majority, and clonal diversity may have been underestimated.

V lost 4 bases and J lost 6, with 13 bases in between. The CDR3 loop spans 14 amino acids. Per the germline V gene, CDR1 is MNHEY and CDR2 is SVGEGT. With respect to this clone: No antigen is known for it.

Data came from immunoSEQ multiplex PCR; TCRdb stores just in-frame clones and leaves some out. Of 150,000 to 200,000 clones in the sample, around 92% were seen once. This receptor was obtained from an adult in good health. Source: peripheral blood, taken on day 0 of AZD1222 vaccination. The V and J genes are TRBV6-2 or TRBV6-3 and TRBJ1-5, with D possibly TRBD1 on 5 matching bases. Here the CDR3 DNA reads TGTGCCAGCAGTTCCGACGGGGGGAGTCAGCCCCAGCATTTT. As protein: CASSSDGGSQPQHF.